This record covers a single TCR beta chain. Its matching antigen is unknown. V was clipped by 5 bases and J by 4 bases, with 12 bases between them. The length of the CDR3 is 13 residues. CDR1 is SGHVS, CDR2 FNYEAQ, per germline. The sample is drawn from a study of shared clonotypes between healthy human individuals. Repertoires were generated with immunoSEQ multiplex PCR, while TCRdb's copy carries only in-frame clones and drops some. The table lists 2 million to 3 million clones, over 85% of them singletons. Study-level findings and limits: It was anticipated that sequencing depth would influence how many clonotypes donors shared.

This TCR came from a man between 18 and 35 years old in good health. Some clones in this sample may be carry-over from other donors' samples. Material for sequencing was naive CD4+ T cells from PBMCs. The subset here: CD45RA+ positively selected. The chain employs TRBV7-6 and TRBJ2-7; tentative D call: TRBD1 (5 bases). CDR3 sequence: CASSLKDNYEQYF. The CDR3 DNA sequence: TGTGCCAGCAGCCTCAAGGACAATTACGAGCAGTACTTC.